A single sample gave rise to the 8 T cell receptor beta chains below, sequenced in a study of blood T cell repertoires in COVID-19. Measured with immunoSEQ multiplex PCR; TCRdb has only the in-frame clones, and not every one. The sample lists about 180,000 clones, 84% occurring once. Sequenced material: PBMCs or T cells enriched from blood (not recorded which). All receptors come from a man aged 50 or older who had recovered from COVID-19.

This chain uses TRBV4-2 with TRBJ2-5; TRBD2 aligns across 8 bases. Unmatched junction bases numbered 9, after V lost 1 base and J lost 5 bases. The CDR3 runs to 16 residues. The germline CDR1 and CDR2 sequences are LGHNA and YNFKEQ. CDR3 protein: CASSQGSSGGQETQYF. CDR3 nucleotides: TGTGCCAGCAGCCAAGGGTCCAGCGGGGGTCAGGAGACCCAGTACTTC.

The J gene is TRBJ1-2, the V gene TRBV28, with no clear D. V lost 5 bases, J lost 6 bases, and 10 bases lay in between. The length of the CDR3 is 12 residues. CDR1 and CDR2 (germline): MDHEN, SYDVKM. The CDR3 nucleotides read TGTGCCAGCAGTCGCCAAATAGATGGCTACACCTTC. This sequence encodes CASSRQIDGYTF.

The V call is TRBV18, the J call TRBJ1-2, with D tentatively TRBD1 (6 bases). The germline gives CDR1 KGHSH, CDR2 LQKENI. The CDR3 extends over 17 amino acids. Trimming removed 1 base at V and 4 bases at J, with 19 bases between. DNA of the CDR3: TGTGCCAGCTCACCACTTGCAGCTCAGGGGCGAAGCTATGGCTACACCTTC. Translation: CASSPLAAQGRSYGYTF.

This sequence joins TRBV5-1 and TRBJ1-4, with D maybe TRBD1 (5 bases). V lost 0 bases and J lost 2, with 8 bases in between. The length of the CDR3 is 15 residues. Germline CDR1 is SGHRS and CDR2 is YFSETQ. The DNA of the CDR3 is TGCGCCAGCAGCTTGGCCGGGGGGACTAATGAAAAACTGTTTTTT. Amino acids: CASSLAGGTNEKLFF.

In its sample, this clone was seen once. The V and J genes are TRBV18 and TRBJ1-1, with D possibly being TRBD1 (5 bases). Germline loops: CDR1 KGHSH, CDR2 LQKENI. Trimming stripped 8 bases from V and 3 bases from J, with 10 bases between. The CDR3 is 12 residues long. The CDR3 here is CASAGLDTEAFF. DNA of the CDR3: TGTGCCAGCGCAGGGTTGGACACTGAAGCTTTCTTT. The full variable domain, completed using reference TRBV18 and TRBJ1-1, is NAGVMQNPRHLVRRRGQEARLRCSPMKGHSHVYWYRQLPEEGLKFMVYLQKENIIDESGMPKERFSAEFPKEGPSILRIQQVVRGDSAAYFCASAGLDTEAFFGQGTRLTVV.

The CDR3 DNA is TGTGCCAGCAGCCAACTCTCAGGCTTCTCTGGAAACACCATATATTTT. It specifies CASSQLSGFSGNTIYF. J is TRBJ1-3 and V is TRBV28; D ambiguous. Deletions cut 6 bases from V and 0 bases from J, with 15 bases between. Germline assignment: CDR1 MDHEN and CDR2 SYDVKM. This CDR3 is 16 amino acids long.

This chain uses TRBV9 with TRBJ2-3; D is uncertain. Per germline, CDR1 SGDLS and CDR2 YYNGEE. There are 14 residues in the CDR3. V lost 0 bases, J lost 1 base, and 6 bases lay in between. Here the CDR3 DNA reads TGTGCCAGCAGCGTAGAACGGGGCACAGATACGCAGTATTTT. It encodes CASSVERGTDTQYF.

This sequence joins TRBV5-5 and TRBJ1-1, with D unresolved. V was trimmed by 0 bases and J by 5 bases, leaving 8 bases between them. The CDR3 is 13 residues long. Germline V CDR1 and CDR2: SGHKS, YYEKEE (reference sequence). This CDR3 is CASSLGTLTEAFF. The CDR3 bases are TGTGCCAGCAGCTTGGGAACATTGACTGAAGCTTTCTTT.